Presented here are 12 T cell receptor beta chains from one specimen sequenced in a study of blood T cell repertoires in COVID-19. Repertoires were generated with immunoSEQ multiplex PCR, while TCRdb's copy carries only in-frame clones and drops some. The sample yields around 230,000 clones, roughly 85% seen once. Material: peripheral blood. Receptors originate from a man aged 50 to 59 with COVID-19, enrolled during active disease.

The V and J genes are TRBV14 and TRBJ2-2, with 9 nucleotides matching TRBD1. CDR3 length equals 16 residues. Trimming cost V 1 base and J 7 bases; bases outside gene matches: 7. Germline CDR1 SGHDN, CDR2 FVKESK. The chain's CDR3 is CASSQGTGVLIGELFF. The CDR3 DNA reads as TGTGCCAGCAGCCAAGGGACAGGGGTACTCATCGGGGAGCTGTTTTTT. Based on the CDR3 plus reference TRBV14 and TRBJ2-2, the full variable domain is EAGVTQFPSHSVIEKGQTVTLRCDPISGHDNLYWYRRVMGKEIKFLLHFVKESKQDESGMPNNRFLAERTGGTYSTLKVQPAELEDSGVYFCASSQGTGVLIGELFFGEGSRLTVL.

The chain is built from TRBV5-1 and TRBJ1-3; tentatively, D is TRBD1 (5 bases). Germline loops: CDR1 SGHRS, CDR2 YFSETQ. This CDR3 is 15 amino acids long. Trimming took 4 bases from V and 1 from J, leaving 12 bases between them. The CDR3 DNA sequence: TGCGCCAGCAGCACAGGATCCGTTTCTGGAAACACCATATATTTT. Its protein is CASSTGSVSGNTIYF.

V is TRBV12-3 or TRBV12-4 and J is TRBJ1-6, with no clear D. Trimming removed 4 bases from V and 14 bases from J, with 12 bases in between. The CDR3 length is 12 residues. The CDR3 DNA follows: TGTGCCAGCAGTTCCCTCGGAGTATCCCTCCACTTT. Translation: CASSSLGVSLHF.

J is TRBJ2-5 and V is TRBV5-5; TRBD1 matches at 11 bases. V lost 4 bases to trimming and J lost 5 bases; unmatched junction nucleotides: 10. CDR3 length equals 16 residues. Germline V lookup: CDR1 SGHKS, CDR2 YYEKEE (reference sequence). CDR3 amino acids: CASSPGQGAMRETQYF. CDR3 nucleotides: TGTGCCAGCAGCCCAGGACAGGGGGCAATGAGGGAGACCCAGTACTTC.

This clone has a single count. The V call is TRBV20-1, the J call TRBJ2-7; TRBD1 matches at 10 bases. The CDR3 is made up of 14 amino acids. After removal of 3 bases from V and 5 bases from J, the junction contained 7 bases not matched to a gene. Germline V gene sequence: CDR1 DFQATT, CDR2 SNEGSKA (reference sequence). Here the CDR3 reads CSASGDRGLNEQYF. The CDR3 nucleotides read TGCAGTGCTAGTGGAGACAGGGGGCTCAACGAGCAGTACTTC.

The chain carries TRBV9 and TRBJ2-7; D unresolved. The V end was cut by 4 bases, the J end by 7 bases, with 18 bases between. CDR1 SGDLS and CDR2 YYNGEE come from the germline V gene. The CDR3 extends over 14 amino acids. As DNA, the CDR3 is TGTGCCAGCAGCCCCCCCGGTGGTAGGAGAGAGCAGTACTTC. Amino acid sequence: CASSPPGGRREQYF.

This chain links TRBV6-6 with TRBJ1-6; D not resolved. The germline V and J ends were trimmed by 6 bases and 5 bases, with 14 bases remaining between them. The CDR3 totals 15 residues. CDR1 and CDR2 (germline): MNHNY, SVGAGI (reference sequence). CDR3 sequence: CASSLSEVDNSPLHF. The CDR3 bases are TGTGCCAGCAGCTTGAGTGAAGTGGATAATTCACCCCTCCACTTT.

With respect to this clone: Other DNA variants within this sample encode the same CDR3. J is TRBJ2-7 and V is TRBV5-5; unclear D gene. V lost 0 bases to trimming and J lost 4 bases, with 5 bases between them. Germline V CDR1 and CDR2: SGHKS, YYEKEE (reference sequence). CDR3 length: 12 amino acids. The DNA for the CDR3 is TGTGCCAGCAGCTTGGCTTCTTACGAGCAGTACTTC. Its translation is CASSLASYEQYF.

This rearrangement joins TRBV27 to TRBJ1-6; 7 nucleotides align to TRBD1. Germline CDR1 reads MNHEY; CDR2 reads SMNVEV (reference sequence). V was pared by 7 bases and J by 0 bases, with 6 bases of the junction left unmatched. This CDR3 contains 16 residues. Here the CDR3 reads CASKEGASSYNSPLHF. The CDR3 region has the DNA TGTGCCAGCAAAGAGGGGGCCAGCTCCTATAATTCACCCCTCCACTTT.

The chain employs TRBV7-8 and TRBJ1-1, with D possibly being TRBD1 (5 bases). The germline gives CDR1 SGHVS, CDR2 FQNEAQ. Trimming pared 4 bases from V and 1 base from J, leaving 10 bases between. CDR3 length: 14 amino acids. The CDR3 coding sequence is TGTGCCAGCAGCTCCAGGGAATGGAACACTGAAGCTTTCTTT. Translating gives CASSSREWNTEAFF.

The chain uses TRBV28 and TRBJ2-1; 11 nucleotides align to TRBD2. CDR3 length equals 15 residues. V lost 3 bases, J lost 9 bases, and 7 bases stayed unmatched. In germline, CDR1 is MDHEN, CDR2 SYDVKM. CDR3 amino acids: CASSFLSGGVGEQFF. In DNA form, the CDR3 reads TGTGCCAGCAGTTTCCTTAGCGGGGGGGTTGGTGAGCAGTTCTTC.

This clone was seen more than once but under ten times. The chain carries TRBV2 and TRBJ2-7; D is undetermined. V lost 5 bases and J lost 6, with 8 bases in between. The CDR3 is 11 residues long. Germline CDR1 reads SNHLY; CDR2 reads FYNNEI. The CDR3 spells CASSQYAEQYF. The CDR3 coding sequence is TGTGCCAGCAGTCAGTACGCCGAGCAGTACTTC.